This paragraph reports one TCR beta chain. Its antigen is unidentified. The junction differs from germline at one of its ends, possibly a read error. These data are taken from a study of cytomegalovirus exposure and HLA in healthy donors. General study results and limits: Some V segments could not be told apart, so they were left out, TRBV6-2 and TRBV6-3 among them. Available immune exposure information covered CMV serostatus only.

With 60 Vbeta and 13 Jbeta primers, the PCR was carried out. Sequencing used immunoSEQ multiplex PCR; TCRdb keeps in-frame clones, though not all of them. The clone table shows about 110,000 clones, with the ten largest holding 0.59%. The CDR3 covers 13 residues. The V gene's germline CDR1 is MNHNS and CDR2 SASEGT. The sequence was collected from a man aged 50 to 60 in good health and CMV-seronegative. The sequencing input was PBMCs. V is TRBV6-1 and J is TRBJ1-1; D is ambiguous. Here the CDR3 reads CASRLQVNTEDFF. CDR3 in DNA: TGTGCCAGCAGGTTGCAGGTGAACACTGAAGATTTCTTT.